This TCR beta chain was identified in a study of sequential checkpoint blockade in melanoma. As for the study in general: TCRβ was sequenced from DNA of about 96 pretreatment tumors. Around 21 patients had matched tumor biopsies before treatment and at week 13 after nivolumab or ipilimumab alone.

Treatment given: randomized to nivolumab then ipilimumab (arm A) or the reverse (arm B). Germline lookup yields CDR1 SGHVS and CDR2 FNYEAQ. The CDR3 consists of 16 residues. The junction had 11 bases not matched to a gene; V was cut back by 6 bases and J by 1 base. This clone has only a few counts. Assay: immunoSEQ multiplex PCR; the TCRdb copy retains only in-frame clones and omits some. The sample has more than 4,000 clones; over 30% are singletons. The clonotype was recovered from a human donor with melanoma. The sequenced sample was tumor tissue (inferred from file names), obtained from a patient given nivolumab and ipilimumab in sequence. The chain is built from TRBV7-6 and TRBJ2-7, with TRBD2 matching 8 bases. The CDR3 reads CASSPPGGRRSYEQYF. The CDR3 DNA sequence: TGTGCCAGCAGTCCACCGGGGGGGAGGAGGTCCTACGAGCAGTACTTC.